This T cell receptor beta chain was profiled in a study of blood T cells in healthy people across ages. The study recruited healthy Caucasian donors from Russia who were aged about 6 to 90. The CDR3 has 14 residues. The V gene's germline CDR1 is MGHRA and CDR2 YSYEKL. Deletions cut 1 base from V and 4 bases from J, with 10 bases between. Primed by a sample-barcoded 5' primer and a J-beta primer mix, a second PCR proceeded for 7 to 11 cycles. TCRdb recomputed calls from the 5' RACE reads with MiXCR, one row per CDR3 protein. The sample lists about 730,000 distinct CDR3 sequences, roughly 47% occurring once.

The sequence derives from a woman in her fifties or sixties in good health. The sequenced material came from blood. V is TRBV4-1 and J is TRBJ1-1; D gene uncertain. The CDR3 nucleotides are TGCGCCAGCAGCCAAGGTCCCTGGGGCACTGAAGCTTTCTTT. As protein: CASSQGPWGTEAFF.